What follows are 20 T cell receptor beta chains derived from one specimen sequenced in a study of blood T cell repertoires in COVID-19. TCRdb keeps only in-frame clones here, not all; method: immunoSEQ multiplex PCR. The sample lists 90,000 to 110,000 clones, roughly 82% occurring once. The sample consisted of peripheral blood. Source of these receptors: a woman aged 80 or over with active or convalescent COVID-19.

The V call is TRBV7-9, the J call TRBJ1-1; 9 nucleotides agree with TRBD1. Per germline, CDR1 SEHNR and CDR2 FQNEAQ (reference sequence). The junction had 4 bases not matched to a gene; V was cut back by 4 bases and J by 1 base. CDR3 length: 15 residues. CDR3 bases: TGTGCCAGCAGCTCAATGGGACAGGGGAACACTGAAGCTTTCTTT. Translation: CASSSMGQGNTEAFF.

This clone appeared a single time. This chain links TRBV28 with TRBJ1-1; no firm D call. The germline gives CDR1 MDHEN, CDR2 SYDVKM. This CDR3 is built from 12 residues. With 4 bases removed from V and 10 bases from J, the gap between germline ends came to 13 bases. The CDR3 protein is CASSYGSPGAFF. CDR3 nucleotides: TGTGCCAGCAGTTACGGGTCCCCTGGAGCTTTCTTT.

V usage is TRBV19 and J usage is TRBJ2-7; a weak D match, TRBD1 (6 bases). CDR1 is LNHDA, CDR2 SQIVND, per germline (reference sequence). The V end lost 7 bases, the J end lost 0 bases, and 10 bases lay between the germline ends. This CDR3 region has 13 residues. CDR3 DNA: TGTGCCAGTATGGAGACAGGCTCCTACGAGCAGTACTTC. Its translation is CASMETGSYEQYF.

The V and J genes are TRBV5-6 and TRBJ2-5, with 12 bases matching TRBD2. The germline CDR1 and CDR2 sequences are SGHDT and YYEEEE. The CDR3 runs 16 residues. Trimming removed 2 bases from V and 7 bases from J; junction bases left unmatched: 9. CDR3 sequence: CASSFLASGRARTQYF. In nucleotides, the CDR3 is TGTGCCAGCAGCTTCCTGGCTAGCGGGAGGGCCCGGACCCAGTACTTC. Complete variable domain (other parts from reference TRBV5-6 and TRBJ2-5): DAGVTQSPTHLIKTRGQQVTLRCSPKSGHDTVSWYQQALGQGPQFIFQYYEEEERQRGNFPDRFSGHQFPNYSSELNVNALLLGDSALYLCASSFLASGRARTQYFGPGTRLLVL.

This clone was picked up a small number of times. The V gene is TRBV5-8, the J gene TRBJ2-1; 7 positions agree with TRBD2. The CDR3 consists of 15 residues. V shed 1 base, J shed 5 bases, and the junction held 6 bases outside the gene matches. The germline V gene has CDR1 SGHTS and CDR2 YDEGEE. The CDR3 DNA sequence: TGTGCCAGCAGCTTGAGGACTAGAAACAACAATGAGCAGTTCTTC. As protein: CASSLRTRNNNEQFF.

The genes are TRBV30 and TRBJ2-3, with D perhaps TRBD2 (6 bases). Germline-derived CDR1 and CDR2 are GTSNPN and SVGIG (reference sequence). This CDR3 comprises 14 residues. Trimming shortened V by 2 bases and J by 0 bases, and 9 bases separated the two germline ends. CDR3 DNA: TGTGCCTGGAGTCGGGGGAGGAGCACAGATACGCAGTATTTT. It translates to CAWSRGRSTDTQYF.

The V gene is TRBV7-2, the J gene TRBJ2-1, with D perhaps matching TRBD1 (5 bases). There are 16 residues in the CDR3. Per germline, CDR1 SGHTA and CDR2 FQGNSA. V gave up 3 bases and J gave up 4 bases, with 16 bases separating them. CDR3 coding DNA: TGTGCCAGCAGCTTGGACCCGGTGGACAAGTACAATGAGCAGTTCTTC. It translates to CASSLDPVDKYNEQFF.

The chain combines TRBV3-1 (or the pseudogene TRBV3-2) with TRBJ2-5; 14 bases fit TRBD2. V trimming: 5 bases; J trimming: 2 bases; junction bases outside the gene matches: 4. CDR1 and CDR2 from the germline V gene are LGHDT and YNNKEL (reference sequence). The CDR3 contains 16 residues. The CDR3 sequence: CASSSGLAGGQETQYF. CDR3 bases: TGTGCCAGCAGCTCCGGACTAGCGGGAGGACAAGAGACCCAGTACTTC.

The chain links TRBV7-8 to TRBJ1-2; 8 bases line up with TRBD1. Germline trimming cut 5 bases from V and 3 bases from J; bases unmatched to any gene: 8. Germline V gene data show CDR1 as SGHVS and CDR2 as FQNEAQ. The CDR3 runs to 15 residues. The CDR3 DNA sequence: TGTGCCAGCAGCCCAGGACAGGGAAGGTACTATGGCTACACCTTC. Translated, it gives CASSPGQGRYYGYTF.

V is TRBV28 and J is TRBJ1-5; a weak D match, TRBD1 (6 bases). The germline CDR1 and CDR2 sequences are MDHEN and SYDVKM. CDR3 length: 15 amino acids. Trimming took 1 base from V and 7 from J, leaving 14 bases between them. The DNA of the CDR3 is TGTGCCAGCAGTTTATCACAGGGTCTGTGGCAGCCCCAGCATTTT. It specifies CASSLSQGLWQPQHF.

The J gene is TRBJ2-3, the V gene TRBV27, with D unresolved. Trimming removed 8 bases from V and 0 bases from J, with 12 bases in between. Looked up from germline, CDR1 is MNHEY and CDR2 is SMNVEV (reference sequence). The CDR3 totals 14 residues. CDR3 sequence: CASGVAASTDTQYF. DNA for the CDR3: TGTGCCAGCGGAGTGGCGGCCAGCACAGATACGCAGTATTTT.

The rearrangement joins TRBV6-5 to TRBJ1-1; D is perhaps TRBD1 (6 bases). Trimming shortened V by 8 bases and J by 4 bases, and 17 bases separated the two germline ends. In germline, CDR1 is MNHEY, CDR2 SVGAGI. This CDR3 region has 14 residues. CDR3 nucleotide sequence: TGTGCCAGCGAGGGAGGGGGATTGGGCACTGAAGCTTTCTTT. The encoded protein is CASEGGGLGTEAFF.

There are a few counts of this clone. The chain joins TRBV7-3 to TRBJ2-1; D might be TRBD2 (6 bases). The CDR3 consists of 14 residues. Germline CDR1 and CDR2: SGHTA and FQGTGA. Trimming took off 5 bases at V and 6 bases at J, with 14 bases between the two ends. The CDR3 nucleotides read TGTGCCAGCAGCAGGGGACTGAGTTTCAATGAGCAGTTCTTC. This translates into CASSRGLSFNEQFF.

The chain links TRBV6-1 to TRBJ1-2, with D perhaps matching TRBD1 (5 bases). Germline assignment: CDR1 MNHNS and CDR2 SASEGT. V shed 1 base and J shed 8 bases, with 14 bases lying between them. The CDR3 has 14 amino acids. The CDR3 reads CASSEGWGARGYTF. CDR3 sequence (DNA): TGTGCCAGCAGTGAAGGTTGGGGCGCGAGGGGCTACACCTTC.

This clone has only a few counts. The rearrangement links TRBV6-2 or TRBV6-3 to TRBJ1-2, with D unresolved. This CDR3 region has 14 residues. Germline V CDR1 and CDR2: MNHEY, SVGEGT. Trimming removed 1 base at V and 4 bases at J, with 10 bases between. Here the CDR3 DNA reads TGTGCCAGCAGTTACTTCCGACGGAGCTATGGCTACACCTTC. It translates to CASSYFRRSYGYTF.

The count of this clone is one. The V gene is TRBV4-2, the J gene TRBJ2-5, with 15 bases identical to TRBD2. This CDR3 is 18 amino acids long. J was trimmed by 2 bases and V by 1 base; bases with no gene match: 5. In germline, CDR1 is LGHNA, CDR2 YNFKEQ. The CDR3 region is CASSQGGLAGGAQETQYF. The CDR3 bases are TGTGCCAGCAGCCAAGGGGGACTAGCGGGAGGAGCTCAAGAGACCCAGTACTTC.

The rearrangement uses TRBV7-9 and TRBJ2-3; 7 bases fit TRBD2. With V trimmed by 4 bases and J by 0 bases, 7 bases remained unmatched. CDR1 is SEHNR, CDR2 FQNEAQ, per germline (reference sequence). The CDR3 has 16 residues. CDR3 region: CASSSNSGKSTDTQYF. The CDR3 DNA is TGTGCCAGCAGCTCTAACAGCGGGAAAAGCACAGATACGCAGTATTTT.

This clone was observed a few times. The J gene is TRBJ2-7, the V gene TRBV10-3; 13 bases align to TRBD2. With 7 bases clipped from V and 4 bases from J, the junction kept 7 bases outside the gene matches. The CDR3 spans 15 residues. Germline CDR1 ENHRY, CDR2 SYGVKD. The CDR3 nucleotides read TGTGCCATCATTACTAGCGGGAGGGCCCGGTACGAGCAGTACTTC. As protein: CAIITSGRARYEQYF.

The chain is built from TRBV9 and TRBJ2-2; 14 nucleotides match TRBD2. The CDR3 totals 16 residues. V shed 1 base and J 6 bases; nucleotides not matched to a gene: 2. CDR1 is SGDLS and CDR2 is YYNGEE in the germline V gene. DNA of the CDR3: TGTGCCAGCAGCGTAACGGGACTAGCGGGAGCCGGGGAGCTGTTTTTT. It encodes CASSVTGLAGAGELFF.

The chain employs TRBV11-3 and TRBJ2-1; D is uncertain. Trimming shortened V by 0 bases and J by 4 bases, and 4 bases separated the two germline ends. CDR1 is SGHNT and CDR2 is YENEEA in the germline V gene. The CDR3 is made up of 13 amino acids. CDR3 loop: CASSLDRYNEQFF. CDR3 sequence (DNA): TGTGCCAGCAGCTTAGACAGGTACAATGAGCAGTTCTTC.